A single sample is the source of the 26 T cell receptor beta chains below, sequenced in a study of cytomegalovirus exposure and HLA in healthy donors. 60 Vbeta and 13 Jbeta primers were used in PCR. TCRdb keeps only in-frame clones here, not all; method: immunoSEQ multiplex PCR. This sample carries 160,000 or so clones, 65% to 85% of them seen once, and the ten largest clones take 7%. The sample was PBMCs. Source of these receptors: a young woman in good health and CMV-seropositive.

CDR3 DNA sequence: TGTGCCAGCAGCCGACGGGATGGCACTGAAGCTTTCTTT. It translates to CASSRRDGTEAFF. V and J are TRBV5-5 and TRBJ1-1; D gene ambiguous. The germline V and J ends were trimmed by 4 bases and 4 bases, with 11 bases remaining between them. Germline V gene lookup returns CDR1 SGHKS and CDR2 YYEKEE (reference sequence). The CDR3 covers 13 residues.

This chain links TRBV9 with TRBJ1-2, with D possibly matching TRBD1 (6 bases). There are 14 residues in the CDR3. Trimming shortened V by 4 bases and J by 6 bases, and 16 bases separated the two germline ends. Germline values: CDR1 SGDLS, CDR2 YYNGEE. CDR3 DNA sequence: TGTGCCAGCAGCTCAAACGGGGGGCTTAATGGCTACACCTTC. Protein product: CASSSNGGLNGYTF.

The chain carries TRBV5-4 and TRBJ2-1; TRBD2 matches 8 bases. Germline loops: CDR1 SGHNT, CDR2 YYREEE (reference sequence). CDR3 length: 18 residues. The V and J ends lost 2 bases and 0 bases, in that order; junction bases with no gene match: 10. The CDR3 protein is CASSFSWLAGGSYNEQFF. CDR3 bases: TGTGCCAGCAGCTTCTCGTGGTTGGCGGGAGGCTCCTACAATGAGCAGTTCTTC.

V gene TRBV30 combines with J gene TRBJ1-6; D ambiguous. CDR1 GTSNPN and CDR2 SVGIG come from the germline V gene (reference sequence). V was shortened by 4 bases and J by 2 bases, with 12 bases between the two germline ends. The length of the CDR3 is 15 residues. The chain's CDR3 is CAWTGRIAYNSPLHF. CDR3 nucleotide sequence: TGTGCCTGGACCGGCAGGATAGCCTATAATTCACCCCTCCACTTT.

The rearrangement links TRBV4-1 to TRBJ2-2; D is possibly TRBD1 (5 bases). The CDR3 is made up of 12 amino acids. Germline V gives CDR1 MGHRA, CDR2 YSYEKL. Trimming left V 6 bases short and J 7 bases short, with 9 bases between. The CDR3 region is CASRGDSGELFF. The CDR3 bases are TGCGCCAGCAGAGGGGATAGCGGGGAGCTGTTTTTT.

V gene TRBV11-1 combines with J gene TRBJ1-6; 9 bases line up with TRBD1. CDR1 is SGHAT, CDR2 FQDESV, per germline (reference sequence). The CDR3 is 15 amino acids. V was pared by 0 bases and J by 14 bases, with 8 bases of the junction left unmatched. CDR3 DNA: TGTGCCAGCAGCTTAGCTCCCACAGGGGGCTCGGCCCTCCACTTT. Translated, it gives CASSLAPTGGSALHF.

Here the CDR3 DNA reads TGTGCCAGTACTGGACAGGGGGGCAATCAGCCCCAGCATTTT. Translating it yields CASTGQGGNQPQHF. The rearrangement joins TRBV19 to TRBJ1-5; 10 bases align to TRBD1. After removal of 7 bases from V and 2 bases from J, the junction contained 2 bases not matched to a gene. Germline CDR1 LNHDA, CDR2 SQIVND (reference sequence). This CDR3 is 14 amino acids long. Variable domain in full (rest from reference TRBV19 and TRBJ1-5): DGGITQSPKYLFRKEGQNVTLSCEQNLNHDAMYWYRQDPGQGLRLIYYSQIVNDFQKGDIAEGYSVSREKKESFPLTVTSAQKNPTAFYLCASTGQGGNQPQHFGDGTRLSIL.

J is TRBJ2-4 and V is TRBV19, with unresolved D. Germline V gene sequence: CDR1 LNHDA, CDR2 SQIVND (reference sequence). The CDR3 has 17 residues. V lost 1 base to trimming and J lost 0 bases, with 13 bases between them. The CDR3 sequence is CASSIGPRSLAKNIQYF. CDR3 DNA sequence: TGTGCCAGTAGTATAGGGCCCCGATCCTTAGCCAAAAACATTCAGTACTTC.

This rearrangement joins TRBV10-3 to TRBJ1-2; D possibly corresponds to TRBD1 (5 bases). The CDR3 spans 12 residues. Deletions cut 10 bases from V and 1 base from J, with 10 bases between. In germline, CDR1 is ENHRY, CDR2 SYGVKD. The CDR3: CATLQGNYGYTF. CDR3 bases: TGTGCCACCCTTCAGGGTAACTATGGCTACACCTTC.

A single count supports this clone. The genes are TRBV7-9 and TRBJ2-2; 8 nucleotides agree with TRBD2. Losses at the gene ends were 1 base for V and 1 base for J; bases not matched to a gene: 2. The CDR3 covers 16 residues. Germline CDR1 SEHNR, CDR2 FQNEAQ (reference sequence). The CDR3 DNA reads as TGTGCCAGCAGCTTAGATCTAGCGGGGAACACCGGGGAGCTGTTTTTT. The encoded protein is CASSLDLAGNTGELFF.

CDR3 sequence: CASSPNGRGTEAFF. The DNA for the CDR3 is TGCGCCAGCAGCCCCAATGGCAGGGGTACTGAAGCTTTCTTT. This chain links TRBV5-1 with TRBJ1-1, with D possibly being TRBD1 (6 bases). V was trimmed by 4 bases and J by 5 bases, leaving 15 bases between them. Germline V gives CDR1 SGHRS, CDR2 YFSETQ. This CDR3 region has 14 residues.

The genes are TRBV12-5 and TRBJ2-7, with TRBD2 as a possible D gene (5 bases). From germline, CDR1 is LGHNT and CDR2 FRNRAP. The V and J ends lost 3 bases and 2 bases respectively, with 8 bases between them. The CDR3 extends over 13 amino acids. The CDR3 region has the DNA TGTGCTAGTGGTTTACGGGGAACCTACGAGCAGTACTTC. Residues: CASGLRGTYEQYF.

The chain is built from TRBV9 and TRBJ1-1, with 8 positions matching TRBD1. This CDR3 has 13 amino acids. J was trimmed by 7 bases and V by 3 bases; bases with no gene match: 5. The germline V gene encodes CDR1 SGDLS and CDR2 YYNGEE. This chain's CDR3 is CASSAAGQGEAFF. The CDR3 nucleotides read TGTGCCAGCAGCGCCGCAGGACAGGGTGAAGCTTTCTTT.

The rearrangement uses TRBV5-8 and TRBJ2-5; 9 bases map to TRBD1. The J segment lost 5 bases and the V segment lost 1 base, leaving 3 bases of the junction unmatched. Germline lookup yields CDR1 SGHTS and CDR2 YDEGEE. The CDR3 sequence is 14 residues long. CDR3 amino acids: CASSLFGTGETQYF. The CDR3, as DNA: TGTGCCAGCAGCTTGTTCGGGACAGGGGAGACCCAGTACTTC.

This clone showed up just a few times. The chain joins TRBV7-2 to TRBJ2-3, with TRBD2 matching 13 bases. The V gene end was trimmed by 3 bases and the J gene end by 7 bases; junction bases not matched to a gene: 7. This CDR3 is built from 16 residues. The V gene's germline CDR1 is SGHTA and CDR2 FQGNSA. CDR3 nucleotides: TGTGCCAGCAGCTTGGCCGGGACTAGCGGGGTGTATACGCAGTATTTT. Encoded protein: CASSLAGTSGVYTQYF.

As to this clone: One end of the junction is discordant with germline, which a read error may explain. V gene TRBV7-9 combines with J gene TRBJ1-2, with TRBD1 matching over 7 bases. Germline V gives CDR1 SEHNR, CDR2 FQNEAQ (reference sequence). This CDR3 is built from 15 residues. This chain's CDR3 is CSSSLSASTGPGYTF. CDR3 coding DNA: TGTTCCAGCAGCCTCAGCGCCTCGACAGGGCCTGGCTACACCTTC.

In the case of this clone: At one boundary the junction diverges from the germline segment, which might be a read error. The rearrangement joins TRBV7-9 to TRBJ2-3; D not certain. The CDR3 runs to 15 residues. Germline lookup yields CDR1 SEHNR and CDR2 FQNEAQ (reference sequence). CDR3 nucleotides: TGTTCCAGCAGCCCACATCTTTCAAACACAGATACGCAGTATTTT. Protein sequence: CSSSPHLSNTDTQYF.

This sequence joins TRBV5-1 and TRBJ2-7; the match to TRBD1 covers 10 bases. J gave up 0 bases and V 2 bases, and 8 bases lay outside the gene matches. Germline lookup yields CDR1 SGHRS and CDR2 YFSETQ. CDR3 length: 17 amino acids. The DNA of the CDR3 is TGCGCCAGCAGCTTTACGACCGGACAGGGGGGCTCCTACGAGCAGTACTTC. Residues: CASSFTTGQGGSYEQYF.

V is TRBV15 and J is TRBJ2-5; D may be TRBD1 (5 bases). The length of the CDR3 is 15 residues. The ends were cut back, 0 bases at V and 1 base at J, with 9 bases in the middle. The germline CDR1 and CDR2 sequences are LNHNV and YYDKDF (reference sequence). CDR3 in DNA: TGTGCCACCAGCAGAGATTGGGGCCTCCAAGAGACCCAGTACTTC. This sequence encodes CATSRDWGLQETQYF.

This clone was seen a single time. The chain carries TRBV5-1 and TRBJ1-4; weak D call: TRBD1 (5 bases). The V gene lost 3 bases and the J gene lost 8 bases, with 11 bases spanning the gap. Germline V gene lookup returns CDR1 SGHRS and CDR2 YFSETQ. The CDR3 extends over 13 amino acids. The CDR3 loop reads CASSSNRGEKLFF. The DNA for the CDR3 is TGCGCCAGCAGCTCGAACCGGGGGGAAAAACTGTTTTTT.

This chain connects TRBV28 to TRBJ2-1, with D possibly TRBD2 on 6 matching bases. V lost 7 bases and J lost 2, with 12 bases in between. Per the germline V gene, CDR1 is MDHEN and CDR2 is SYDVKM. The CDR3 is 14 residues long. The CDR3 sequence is CASNWGLAYNEQFF. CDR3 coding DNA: TGTGCCAGCAACTGGGGACTCGCCTACAATGAGCAGTTCTTC.

CDR3 amino acids: CASSLVSTTPDTQYF. The CDR3 nucleotides read TGTGCCAGCAGCTTGGTTTCTACCACCCCAGATACGCAGTATTTT. J is TRBJ2-3 and V is TRBV5-6; D gene uncertain. The CDR3 consists of 15 residues. Germline CDR1 reads SGHDT; CDR2 reads YYEEEE. V dropped 0 bases and J dropped 4 bases, with 12 bases sitting between them. Full variable domain (missing parts from reference TRBV5-6 and TRBJ2-3): DAGVTQSPTHLIKTRGQQVTLRCSPKSGHDTVSWYQQALGQGPQFIFQYYEEEERQRGNFPDRFSGHQFPNYSSELNVNALLLGDSALYLCASSLVSTTPDTQYFGPGTRLTVL.

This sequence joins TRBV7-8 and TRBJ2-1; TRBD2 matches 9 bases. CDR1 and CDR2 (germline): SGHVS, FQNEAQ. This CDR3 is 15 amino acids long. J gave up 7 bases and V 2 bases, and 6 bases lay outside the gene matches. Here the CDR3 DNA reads TGTGCCAGCAGCTTATGGCGGGGGGGCCAGAATGAGCAGTTCTTC. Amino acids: CASSLWRGGQNEQFF.

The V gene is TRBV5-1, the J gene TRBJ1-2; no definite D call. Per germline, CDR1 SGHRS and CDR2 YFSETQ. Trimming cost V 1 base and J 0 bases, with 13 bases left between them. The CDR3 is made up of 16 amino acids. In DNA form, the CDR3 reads TGCGCCAGCAGCTTGTTCGGGAACCCCGCTAACTATGGCTACACCTTC. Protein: CASSLFGNPANYGYTF.

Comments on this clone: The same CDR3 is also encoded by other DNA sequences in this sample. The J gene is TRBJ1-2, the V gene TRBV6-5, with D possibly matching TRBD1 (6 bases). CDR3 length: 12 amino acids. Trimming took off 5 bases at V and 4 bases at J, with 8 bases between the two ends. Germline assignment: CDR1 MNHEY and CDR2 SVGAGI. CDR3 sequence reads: CASSTGFYGYTF. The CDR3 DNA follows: TGTGCCAGCAGTACAGGGTTCTATGGCTACACCTTC.

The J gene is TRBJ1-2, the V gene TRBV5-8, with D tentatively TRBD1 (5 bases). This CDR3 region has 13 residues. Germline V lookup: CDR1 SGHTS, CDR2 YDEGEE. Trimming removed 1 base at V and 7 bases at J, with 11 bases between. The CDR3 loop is CASSLQQEGGYTF. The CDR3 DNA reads TGTGCCAGCAGCTTGCAACAGGAGGGTGGCTACACCTTC.